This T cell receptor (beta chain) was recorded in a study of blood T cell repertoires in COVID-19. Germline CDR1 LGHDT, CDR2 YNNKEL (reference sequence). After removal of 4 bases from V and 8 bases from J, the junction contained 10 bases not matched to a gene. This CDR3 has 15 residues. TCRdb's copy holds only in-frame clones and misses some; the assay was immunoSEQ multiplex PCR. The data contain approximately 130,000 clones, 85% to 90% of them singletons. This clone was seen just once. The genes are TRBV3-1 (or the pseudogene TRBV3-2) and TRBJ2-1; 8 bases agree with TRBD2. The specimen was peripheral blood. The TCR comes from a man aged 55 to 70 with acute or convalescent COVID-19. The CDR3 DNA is TGTGCCAGCAGCCCGCCTAGCGGGTCAGCCTATGAGCAGTTCTTC. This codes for CASSPPSGSAYEQFF.